Listed here is a single TCR beta chain. This sample is drawn from a study of blood T cell repertoires in COVID-19. Germline assignment: CDR1 MNHEY and CDR2 SMNVEV (reference sequence). V gave up 6 bases and J gave up 5 bases, with 10 bases separating them. This CDR3 is 12 amino acids long. Using immunoSEQ multiplex PCR, the repertoire was profiled, and TCRdb retains in-frame clones only, with some absent. This sample has roughly 350,000 clones, with about 89% found just once. The sequence came from a woman in her thirties with COVID-19, enrolled during active disease. Material: peripheral blood. This chain uses TRBV27 with TRBJ1-1; D possibly corresponds to TRBD1 (5 bases). CDR3 region: CASSVGGTEAFF. The CDR3 DNA reads TGTGCCAGCAGCGTCGGGGGTACTGAAGCTTTCTTT.